A selection of T cell receptor beta chains follows, all from one sample in a study of cytomegalovirus exposure and HLA in healthy donors. Profiling relied on immunoSEQ multiplex PCR, and the TCRdb table lists in-frame clones only, not all of them. The sample holds 150,000 or so clones. Source material: PBMCs. The receptors come from a woman aged 50 to 65 in good health and CMV-seronegative. Each CDR3 is given with its conserved first and last residue. Each record gives: V gene, J gene, D gene, CDR3 protein, CDR3 DNA. A D gene is named only where the DNA matches it firmly.

V gene: TRBV5-1
J gene: TRBJ1-4
D gene: TRBD1
CDR3 protein: CASSPGTGGIEKLFF
CDR3 DNA: TGCGCCAGCAGCCCAGGGACAGGGGGTATCGAAAAACTGTTTTTT

V gene: TRBV28
J gene: TRBJ2-1
D gene: -
CDR3 protein: CASSLPRNEQFF
CDR3 DNA: TGTGCCAGCAGTTTACCCAGGAATGAGCAGTTCTTC

V gene: TRBV5-6
J gene: TRBJ2-5
D gene: TRBD1
CDR3 protein: CASSRTGDQETQYF
CDR3 DNA: TGTGCCAGCAGCCGGACAGGGGATCAAGAGACCCAGTACTTC

V gene: TRBV5-3
J gene: TRBJ1-2
D gene: TRBD1
CDR3 protein: CARRPGQGFAYGYTF
CDR3 DNA: TGTGCCAGAAGGCCTGGACAGGGATTTGCCTATGGCTACACCTTC

V gene: TRBV13
J gene: TRBJ1-3
D gene: -
CDR3 protein: CASSSGGLSGNTIYF
CDR3 DNA: TGTGCCAGCAGCTCGGGGGGGTTGAGTGGAAACACCATATATTTT

V gene: TRBV5-6
J gene: TRBJ1-6
D gene: -
CDR3 protein: CASSFRSNSPLHF
CDR3 DNA: TGTGCCAGCAGCTTTAGAAGTAATTCACCCCTCCACTTT

V gene: TRBV30
J gene: TRBJ2-3
D gene: -
CDR3 protein: CAWSPGQRNTDTQYF
CDR3 DNA: TGTGCCTGGAGTCCTGGACAGAGGAACACAGATACGCAGTATTTT

V gene: TRBV7-8
J gene: TRBJ1-2
D gene: -
CDR3 protein: CASSLTVSYGYTF
CDR3 DNA: TGTGCCAGCAGCTTGACAGTCTCCTATGGCTACACCTTC

V gene: TRBV18
J gene: TRBJ2-7
D gene: -
CDR3 protein: CASSPQGFDDEQYF
CDR3 DNA: TGTGCCAGCTCACCACAGGGGTTTGATGACGAGCAGTACTTC

V gene: TRBV9
J gene: TRBJ2-5
D gene: TRBD2
CDR3 protein: CASSVLAGGLQETQYF
CDR3 DNA: TGTGCCAGCAGCGTACTAGCGGGGGGGCTTCAGGAGACCCAGTACTTC

V gene: TRBV30
J gene: TRBJ1-4
D gene: -
CDR3 protein: CAWRALGGSANEKLFF
CDR3 DNA: TGTGCCTGGAGGGCATTAGGGGGAAGTGCTAATGAAAAACTGTTTTTT

V gene: TRBV13
J gene: TRBJ2-2
D gene: -
CDR3 protein: CASSLDAGSNTGELFF
CDR3 DNA: TGTGCCAGCAGCTTAGATGCGGGGTCGAACACCGGGGAGCTGTTTTTT

V gene: TRBV18
J gene: TRBJ1-3
D gene: -
CDR3 protein: CASSLNPGGLSGNTIYF
CDR3 DNA: TGTGCCAGCTCCCTAAATCCGGGGGGACTCTCTGGAAACACCATATATTTT

V gene: TRBV29-1
J gene: TRBJ2-7
D gene: -
CDR3 protein: CSVGRGIPSYEQYF
CDR3 DNA: TGCAGCGTTGGGAGGGGTATCCCCTCCTACGAGCAGTACTTC

V gene: TRBV28
J gene: TRBJ2-2
D gene: TRBD2
CDR3 protein: CASSFRAGTGELFF
CDR3 DNA: TGTGCCAGCAGTTTCCGAGCGGGGACCGGGGAGCTGTTTTTT

V gene: TRBV5-1
J gene: TRBJ1-1
D gene: TRBD1
CDR3 protein: CASSRGGGTGREDTEAFF
CDR3 DNA: TGCGCCAGCAGCCGAGGAGGGGGGACAGGGAGAGAAGACACTGAAGCTTTCTTT

V gene: TRBV4-2
J gene: TRBJ2-7
D gene: -
CDR3 protein: CASSQGSQGLPSYEQYF
CDR3 DNA: TGTGCCAGCAGCCAAGGATCTCAGGGGCTGCCCTCCTACGAGCAGTACTTC

V gene: TRBV7-2
J gene: TRBJ2-1
D gene: TRBD2
CDR3 protein: CASSLLGSGLLTQFF
CDR3 DNA: TGTGCCAGCAGCTTACTCGGTAGCGGGCTCCTTACTCAGTTCTTC

V gene: TRBV15
J gene: TRBJ2-2
D gene: -
CDR3 protein: CASSAGGPGELFF
CDR3 DNA: TGTGCTTCTAGCGCAGGGGGTCCCGGGGAGCTGTTTTTT

V gene: TRBV5-1
J gene: TRBJ2-2
D gene: -
CDR3 protein: CASSGGRAGELFF
CDR3 DNA: TGCGCCAGCAGCGGGGGGAGAGCCGGGGAGCTGTTTTTT

V gene: TRBV7-2
J gene: TRBJ1-3
D gene: -
CDR3 protein: CASRLTGTGNTIYF
CDR3 DNA: TGTGCCAGCAGACTTACAGGGACTGGAAACACCATATATTTT

V gene: TRBV11-2
J gene: TRBJ2-3
D gene: -
CDR3 protein: CASSLVLPPRRDGSDTQYF
CDR3 DNA: TGTGCCAGCAGCTTAGTTCTTCCCCCACGCCGGGATGGTTCAGATACGCAGTATTTT

V gene: TRBV7-8
J gene: TRBJ1-5
D gene: -
CDR3 protein: CASSLAYRDSNQPQHF
CDR3 DNA: TGTGCCAGCAGCTTAGCTTACAGGGATAGCAATCAGCCCCAGCATTTT

V gene: TRBV28
J gene: TRBJ1-4
D gene: -
CDR3 protein: CASSLRGRNEKLFF
CDR3 DNA: TGTGCCAGCAGTTTAAGGGGCCGTAATGAAAAACTGTTTTTT

V gene: TRBV11-1
J gene: TRBJ2-3
D gene: TRBD2
CDR3 protein: CASSLAAGTSGPSTDTQYF
CDR3 DNA: TGTGCCAGCAGCTTAGCCGCCGGGACTAGCGGACCTAGCACAGATACGCAGTATTTT

V gene: TRBV2
J gene: TRBJ2-7
D gene: TRBD1
CDR3 protein: CASTGQGREQYF
CDR3 DNA: TGTGCCAGCACCGGACAGGGTCGCGAGCAGTACTTC

V gene: TRBV7-9
J gene: TRBJ2-3
D gene: TRBD2
CDR3 protein: CASNSGGLDTQYF
CDR3 DNA: TGTGCCAGCAACTCGGGGGGGTTAGATACGCAGTATTTT

V gene: TRBV19
J gene: TRBJ1-4
D gene: TRBD1
CDR3 protein: CASRGGTGYEKLFF
CDR3 DNA: TGTGCCAGTAGGGGCGGGACAGGTTACGAAAAACTGTTTTTT

V gene: TRBV7-8
J gene: TRBJ2-3
D gene: -
CDR3 protein: CASSPTPRYTQYF
CDR3 DNA: TGTGCCAGCAGCCCGACTCCGAGGTATACGCAGTATTTT

V gene: TRBV2
J gene: TRBJ1-2
D gene: -
CDR3 protein: CASTLGGLDYGYTF
CDR3 DNA: TGTGCCAGCACCTTGGGGGGTCTGGACTATGGCTACACCTTC

V gene: TRBV30
J gene: TRBJ1-3
D gene: TRBD1
CDR3 protein: CAREDRVIAGNTIYF
CDR3 DNA: TGTGCCAGAGAGGACAGGGTGATAGCCGGAAACACCATATATTTT

V gene: TRBV11-2
J gene: TRBJ1-2
D gene: -
CDR3 protein: CASSTRVGYGYTF
CDR3 DNA: TGTGCCAGCAGCACTAGGGTGGGCTATGGCTACACCTTC

V gene: TRBV6-5
J gene: TRBJ2-7
D gene: -
CDR3 protein: CASSYREPAYEQYF
CDR3 DNA: TGTGCCAGCAGTTACCGAGAACCGGCCTACGAGCAGTACTTC

V gene: TRBV28
J gene: TRBJ1-2
D gene: -
CDR3 protein: CASSLQGQDYGYTF
CDR3 DNA: TGTGCCAGCAGTTTACAGGGGCAGGACTATGGCTACACCTTC

V gene: TRBV19
J gene: TRBJ2-3
D gene: TRBD1
CDR3 protein: CASSMVAGTGGADTQYF
CDR3 DNA: TGTGCCAGTAGTATGGTGGCCGGGACAGGGGGTGCAGATACGCAGTATTTT